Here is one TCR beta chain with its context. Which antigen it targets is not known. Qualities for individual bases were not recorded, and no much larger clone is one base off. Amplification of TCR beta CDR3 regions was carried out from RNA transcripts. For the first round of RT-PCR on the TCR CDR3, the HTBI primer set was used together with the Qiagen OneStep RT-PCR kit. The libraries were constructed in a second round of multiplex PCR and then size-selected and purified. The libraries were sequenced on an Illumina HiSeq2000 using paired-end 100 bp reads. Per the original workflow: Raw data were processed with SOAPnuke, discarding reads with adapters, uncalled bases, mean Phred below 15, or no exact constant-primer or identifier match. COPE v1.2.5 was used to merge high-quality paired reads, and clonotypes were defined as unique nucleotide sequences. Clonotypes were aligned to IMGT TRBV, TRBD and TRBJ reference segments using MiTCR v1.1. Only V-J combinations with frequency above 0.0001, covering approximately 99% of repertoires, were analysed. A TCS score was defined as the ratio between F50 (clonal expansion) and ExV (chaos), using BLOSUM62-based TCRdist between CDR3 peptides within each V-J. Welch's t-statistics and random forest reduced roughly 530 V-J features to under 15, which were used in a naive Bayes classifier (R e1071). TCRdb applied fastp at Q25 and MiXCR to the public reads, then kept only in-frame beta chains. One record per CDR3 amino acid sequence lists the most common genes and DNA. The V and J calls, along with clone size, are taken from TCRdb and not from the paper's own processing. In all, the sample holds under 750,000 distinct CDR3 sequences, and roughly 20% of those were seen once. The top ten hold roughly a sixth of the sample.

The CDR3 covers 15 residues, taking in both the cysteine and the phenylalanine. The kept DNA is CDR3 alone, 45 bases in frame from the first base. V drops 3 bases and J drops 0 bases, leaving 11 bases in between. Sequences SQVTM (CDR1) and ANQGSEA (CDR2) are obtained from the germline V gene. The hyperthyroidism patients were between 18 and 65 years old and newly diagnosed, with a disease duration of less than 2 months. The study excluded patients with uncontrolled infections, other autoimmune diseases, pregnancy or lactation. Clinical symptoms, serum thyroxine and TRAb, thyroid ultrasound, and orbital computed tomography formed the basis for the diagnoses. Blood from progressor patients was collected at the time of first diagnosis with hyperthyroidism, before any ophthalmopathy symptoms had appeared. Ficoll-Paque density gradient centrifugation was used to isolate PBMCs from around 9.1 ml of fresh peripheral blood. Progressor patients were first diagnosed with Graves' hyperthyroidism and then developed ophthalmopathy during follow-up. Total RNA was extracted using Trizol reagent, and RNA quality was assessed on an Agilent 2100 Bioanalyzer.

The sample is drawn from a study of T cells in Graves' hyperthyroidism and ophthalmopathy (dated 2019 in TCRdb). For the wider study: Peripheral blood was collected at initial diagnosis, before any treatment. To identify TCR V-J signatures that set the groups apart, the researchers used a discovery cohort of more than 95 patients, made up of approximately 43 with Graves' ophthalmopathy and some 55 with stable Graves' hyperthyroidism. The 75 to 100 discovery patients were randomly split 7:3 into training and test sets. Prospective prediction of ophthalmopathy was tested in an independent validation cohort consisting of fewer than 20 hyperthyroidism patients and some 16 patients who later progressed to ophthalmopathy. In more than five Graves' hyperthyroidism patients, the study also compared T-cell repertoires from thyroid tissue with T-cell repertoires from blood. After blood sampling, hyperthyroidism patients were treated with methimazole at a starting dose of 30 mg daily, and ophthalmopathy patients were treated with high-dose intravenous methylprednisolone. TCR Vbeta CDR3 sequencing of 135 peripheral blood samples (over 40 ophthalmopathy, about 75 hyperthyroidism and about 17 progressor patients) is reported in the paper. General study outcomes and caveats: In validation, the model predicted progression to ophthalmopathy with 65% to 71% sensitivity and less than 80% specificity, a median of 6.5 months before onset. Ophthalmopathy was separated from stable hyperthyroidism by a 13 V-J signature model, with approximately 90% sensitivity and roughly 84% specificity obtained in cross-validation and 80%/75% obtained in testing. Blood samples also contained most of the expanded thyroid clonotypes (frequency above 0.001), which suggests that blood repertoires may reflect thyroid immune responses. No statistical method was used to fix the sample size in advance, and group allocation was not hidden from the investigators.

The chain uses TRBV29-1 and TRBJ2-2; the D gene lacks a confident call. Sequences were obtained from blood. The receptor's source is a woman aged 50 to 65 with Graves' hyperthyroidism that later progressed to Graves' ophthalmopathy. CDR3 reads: CSVDLGKSNTGELFF. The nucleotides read TGCAGCGTTGATTTGGGCAAATCGAACACCGGGGAGCTGTTTTTT.